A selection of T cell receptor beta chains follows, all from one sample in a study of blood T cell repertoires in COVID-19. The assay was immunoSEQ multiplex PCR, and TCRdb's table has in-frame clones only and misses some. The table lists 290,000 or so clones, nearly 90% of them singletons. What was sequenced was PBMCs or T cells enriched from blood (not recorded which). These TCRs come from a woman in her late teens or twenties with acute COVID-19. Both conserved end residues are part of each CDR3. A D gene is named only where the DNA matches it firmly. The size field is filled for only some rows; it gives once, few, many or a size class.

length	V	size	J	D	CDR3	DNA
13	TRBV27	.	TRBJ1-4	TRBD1	CASRDRGSEKLFF	TGTGCCAGCAGAGACAGGGGAAGTGAAAAACTGTTTTTT
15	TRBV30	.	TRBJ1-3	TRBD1	CAWSILGTGGNTIYF	TGTGCCTGGAGTATACTCGGGACAGGGGGAAACACCATATATTTT
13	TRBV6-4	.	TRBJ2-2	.	CASSERTAGELFF	TGTGCCAGCAGTGAACGGACAGCCGGGGAGCTGTTTTTT
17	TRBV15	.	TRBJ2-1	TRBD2	CATSRDVSGRSHNEQFF	TGTGCCACCAGCAGAGATGTGAGCGGGAGATCCCACAATGAGCAGTTCTTC
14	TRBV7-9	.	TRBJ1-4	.	CASSLDLRNEKLFF	TGTGCCAGCAGCTTAGATCTTCGTAATGAAAAACTGTTTTTT
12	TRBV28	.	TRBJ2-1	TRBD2	CASTTSGVGQFF	TGTGCCAGCACCACAAGCGGGGTGGGGCAGTTCTTC
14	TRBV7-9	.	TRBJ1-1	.	CASSLPPMNTEAFF	TGTGCCAGCAGCCTCCCCCCTATGAACACTGAAGCTTTCTTT
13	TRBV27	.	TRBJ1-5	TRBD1	CASSLTGEQPQHF	TGTGCCAGCAGTTTAACAGGGGAACAGCCCCAGCATTTT
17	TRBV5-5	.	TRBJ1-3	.	CASSFETDYVAGNTIYF	TGTGCCAGCAGCTTTGAGACAGATTACGTCGCCGGAAACACCATATATTTT
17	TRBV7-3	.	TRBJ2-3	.	CASSLIGTSPSTDTQYF	TGTGCCAGCAGCTTAATTGGGACATCTCCTAGCACAGATACGCAGTATTTT
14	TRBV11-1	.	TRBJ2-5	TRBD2	CASSLRGDQETQYF	TGTGCCAGCAGCTTACGGGGGGATCAAGAGACCCAGTACTTC
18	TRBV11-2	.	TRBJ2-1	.	CASSLDSRSGLPHNEQFF	TGTGCCAGCAGCTTAGATTCCCGGAGCGGGCTCCCGCACAATGAGCAGTTCTTC
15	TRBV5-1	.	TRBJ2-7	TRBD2	CASSFSGRSSYEQYF	TGCGCCAGCAGCTTTAGCGGGCGAAGCTCCTACGAGCAGTACTTC
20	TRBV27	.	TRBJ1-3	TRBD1	CASSPRRVTGAELSGNTIYF	TGTGCCAGCAGTCCCCGAAGAGTGACAGGGGCCGAACTCTCTGGAAACACCATATATTTT
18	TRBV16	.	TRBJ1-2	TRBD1	CASSQSGQGANFPYGYTF	TGTGCCAGCAGCCAGTCGGGACAGGGGGCAAATTTCCCCTATGGCTACACCTTC
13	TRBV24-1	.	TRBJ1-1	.	CATRLSGDTEAFF	TGTGCCACTAGATTATCGGGGGACACTGAAGCTTTCTTT
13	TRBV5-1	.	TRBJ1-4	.	CASSGAGNEKLFF	TGCGCCAGCAGCGGGGCAGGGAATGAAAAACTGTTTTTT
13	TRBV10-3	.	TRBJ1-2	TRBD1	CAISRDSEDGYTF	TGTGCCATCAGCCGGGACAGCGAAGATGGCTACACCTTC
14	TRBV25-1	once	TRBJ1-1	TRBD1	CASSESGTGGMAFF	TGTGCCAGCAGTGAATCCGGGACAGGGGGCATGGCTTTCTTT
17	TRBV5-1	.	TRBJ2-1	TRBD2	CASSSGSASGAYNEQFF	TGCGCCAGCAGCTCGGGGTCGGCTAGCGGGGCGTACAATGAGCAGTTCTTC
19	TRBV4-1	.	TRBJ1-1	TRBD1	CASSHVRRDRDTFYTEAFF	TGCGCCAGCAGCCACGTACGCCGGGACAGGGACACCTTTTACACTGAAGCTTTCTTT
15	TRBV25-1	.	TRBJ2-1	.	CASSEVRRDYNEQFF	TGTGCCAGCAGTGAAGTTCGGCGGGACTACAATGAGCAGTTCTTC
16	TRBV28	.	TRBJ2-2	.	CASSLWPGGNTGELFF	TGTGCCAGCAGTTTATGGCCAGGAGGAAACACCGGGGAGCTGTTTTTT
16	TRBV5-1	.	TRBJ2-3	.	CASSLSLLASTDTQYF	TGCGCCAGCAGCTTGTCTCTACTAGCTAGCACAGATACGCAGTATTTT
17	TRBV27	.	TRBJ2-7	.	CASSLEPLSAGYHEQYF	TGTGCCAGCAGTTTAGAACCGTTATCCGCGGGTTACCACGAGCAGTACTTC
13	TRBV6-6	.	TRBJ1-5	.	CASSSTENQPQHF	TGTGCCAGCAGTTCGACAGAGAATCAGCCCCAGCATTTT
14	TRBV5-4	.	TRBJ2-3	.	CASSPEGAGDTQYF	TGTGCCAGCAGCCCGGAGGGGGCGGGGGATACGCAGTATTTT
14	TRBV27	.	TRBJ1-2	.	CASSFRGVDYGYTF	TGTGCCAGCAGTTTCCGGGGAGTCGACTATGGCTACACCTTC
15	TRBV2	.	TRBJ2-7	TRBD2	CASSVVLAGSYEQYF	TGTGCCAGCAGTGTCGTCCTAGCGGGCTCCTACGAGCAGTACTTC
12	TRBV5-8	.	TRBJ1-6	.	CASSLAPGPLHF	TGTGCCAGCAGCTTGGCCCCGGGGCCCCTCCACTTT
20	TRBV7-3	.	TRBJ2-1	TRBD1	CASSPAPYYLQGRSYNEQFF	TGTGCCAGCAGCCCAGCCCCATACTACCTACAGGGGCGATCCTACAATGAGCAGTTCTTC
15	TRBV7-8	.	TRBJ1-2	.	CASSPHRVGGAGYTF	TGTGCCAGCAGCCCGCACAGGGTTGGAGGAGCTGGCTACACCTTC
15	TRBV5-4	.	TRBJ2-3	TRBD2	CASSLRSGKADTQYF	TGTGCCAGCAGCTTGAGGAGCGGGAAGGCAGATACGCAGTATTTT
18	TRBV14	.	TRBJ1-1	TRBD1	CASSQEIWTGGKEGEAFF	TGTGCCAGCAGCCAAGAAATTTGGACAGGGGGCAAGGAGGGTGAAGCTTTCTTT
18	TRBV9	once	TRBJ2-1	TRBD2	CASSVGRLTSGSGNEQFF	TGTGCCAGCAGCGTAGGGAGATTGACTAGCGGGAGCGGTAATGAGCAGTTCTTC
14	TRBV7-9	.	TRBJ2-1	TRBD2	CASSPRLASHEQFF	TGTGCCAGCAGCCCGCGACTAGCTTCCCATGAGCAGTTCTTC
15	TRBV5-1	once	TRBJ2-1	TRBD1	CASSLGQGYPNEQFF	TGCGCCAGCAGCTTGGGACAGGGTTATCCGAATGAGCAGTTCTTC
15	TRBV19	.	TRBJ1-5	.	CASRRDLGVNQPQHF	TGTGCCAGTAGGAGAGACCTAGGGGTCAATCAGCCCCAGCATTTT
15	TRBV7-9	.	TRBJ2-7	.	CASSLAGEGPYEQYF	TGTGCCAGCAGCTTAGCAGGAGAAGGCCCCTACGAGCAGTACTTC
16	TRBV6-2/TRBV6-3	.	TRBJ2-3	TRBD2	CASSYPQRDYTDTQYF	TGTGCCAGCAGTTACCCTCAGCGGGACTACACAGATACGCAGTATTTT
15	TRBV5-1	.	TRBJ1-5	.	CASSLSGRNNQPQHF	TGCGCCAGCAGCTTGAGCGGACGGAACAATCAGCCCCAGCATTTT
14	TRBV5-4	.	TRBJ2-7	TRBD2	CASSPSGGDYEQYF	TGTGCCAGCAGCCCCAGTGGGGGGGACTACGAGCAGTACTTC
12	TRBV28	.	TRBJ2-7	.	CASGGPSYEQYF	TGTGCCAGCGGTGGCCCGTCCTACGAGCAGTACTTC
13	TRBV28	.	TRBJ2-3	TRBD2	CASSYRGGDTQYF	TGTGCCAGCAGTTATCGGGGGGGGGATACGCAGTATTTT
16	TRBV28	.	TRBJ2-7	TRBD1	CASSLSGQGRTYEQYF	TGTGCCAGCAGTTTATCGGGACAGGGGCGAACCTACGAGCAGTACTTC
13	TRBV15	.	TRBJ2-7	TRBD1	CATREGASYEQYF	TGTGCCACCAGAGAGGGGGCGAGTTACGAGCAGTACTTC
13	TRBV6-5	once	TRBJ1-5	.	CASSYLRDQPQHF	TGTGCCAGCAGTTACCTCCGTGATCAGCCCCAGCATTTT
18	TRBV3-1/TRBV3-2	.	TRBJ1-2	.	CASSPPLGTGRLNYGYTF	TGTGCCAGCAGCCCCCCCTTAGGAACAGGACGACTTAACTATGGCTACACCTTC
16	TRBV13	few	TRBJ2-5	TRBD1	CASSLDRGQSQETQYF	TGTGCCAGCAGCTTAGATAGGGGACAGTCTCAAGAGACCCAGTACTTC
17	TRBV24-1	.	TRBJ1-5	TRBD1	CATGSGQGTFSNQPQHF	TGTGCCACCGGCTCCGGACAGGGGACTTTTAGCAATCAGCCCCAGCATTTT
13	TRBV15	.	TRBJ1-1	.	CATRQEQNTEAFF	TGTGCCACTCGACAGGAACAGAACACTGAAGCTTTCTTT
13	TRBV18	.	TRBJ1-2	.	CASSPQGRDGYTF	TGTGCCAGCTCGCCCCAGGGGCGTGATGGCTACACCTTC
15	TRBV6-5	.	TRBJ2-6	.	CASSYMGAGANVLTF	TGTGCCAGCAGTTATATGGGAGCTGGGGCCAACGTCCTGACTTTC
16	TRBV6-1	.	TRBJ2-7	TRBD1	CASSERTDRGRFEQYF	TGTGCCAGCAGTGAAAGAACGGACAGGGGGCGCTTCGAGCAGTACTTC
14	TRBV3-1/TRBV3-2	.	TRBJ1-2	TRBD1	CASSQGQGYYGYTF	TGTGCCAGCAGCCAGGGACAGGGGTACTATGGCTACACCTTC